A selection of T cell receptor beta chains follows, all from one sample in a study of PD-L1 blockade in urothelial cancer. Generated by immunoSEQ multiplex PCR, the TCRdb table keeps only in-frame clones and is missing some. Among about 100,000 clones listed, about 91% were seen once. The material was PBMCs, obtained around atezolizumab (anti-PD-L1) treatment. These receptors were collected from an elderly woman with urothelial cancer. CDR3s include the opening cysteine and the closing phenylalanine or tryptophan.

V: TRBV19; length: 11; J: TRBJ2-1; CDR3: CASSTLAAQFF
V: TRBV19; length: 15; J: TRBJ1-5; CDR3: CASKRQNEEGQPQHF
V: TRBV19; length: 15; J: TRBJ1-2; CDR3: CASSTSRGNDYGYTF
V: TRBV4-1; length: 13; J: TRBJ1-2; CDR3: CASQATGEYGYTF
V: TRBV5-1; length: 17; J: TRBJ2-3; CDR3: CASSLSPAGVQTDTQYF
V: TRBV5-6; length: 14; J: TRBJ2-1; CDR3: CASSPVQGANEQFF
V: TRBV28; length: 15; J: TRBJ1-2; CDR3: CASTYGTGMIAGYTF
V: TRBV19; length: 18; J: TRBJ2-3; CDR3: CASSIRTSGTLGTDTQYF
V: TRBV19; length: 12; J: TRBJ2-7; CDR3: CASSRGPSEQYF
V: TRBV5-1; length: 15; J: TRBJ2-1; CDR3: CASMNDLAQYNEQFF
V: TRBV28; length: 12; J: TRBJ2-7; CDR3: CALQGENYEQYF
V: TRBV5-1; length: 14; J: TRBJ1-1; CDR3: CASSPGGEGPEAFF
V: TRBV29-1; length: 15; J: TRBJ1-4; CDR3: CSVPILLGANEKLFF
V: TRBV6-1; length: 15; J: TRBJ1-4; CDR3: CASSARTGGDEKLFF
V: TRBV5-1; length: 13; J: TRBJ2-1; CDR3: CASSSRVTNEQFF
V: TRBV19; length: 13; J: TRBJ1-2; CDR3: CASSIPGLGGYTF
V: TRBV5-1; length: 15; J: TRBJ1-4; CDR3: CASSLVGVTNEKLFF
V: TRBV28; length: 14; J: TRBJ1-2; CDR3: CASSLEGANYGYTF
V: TRBV11-3; length: 14; J: TRBJ2-2; CDR3: CASSLRPGAGELFF
V: TRBV5-1; length: 15; J: TRBJ2-1; CDR3: CASSLGSSPDSEQFF
V: TRBV28; length: 16; J: TRBJ2-5; CDR3: CASKRTGTSGQETQYF
V: TRBV5-1; length: 16; J: TRBJ2-7; CDR3: CASSLTGGYSSYEQYF
V: TRBV5-4; length: 14; J: TRBJ1-1; CDR3: CASSTGGWDTEAFF
V: TRBV27; length: 15; J: TRBJ1-1; CDR3: CASSLSIGGETEAFF
V: TRBV6-5; length: 15; J: TRBJ1-1; CDR3: CASTQTGVLNTEAFF
V: TRBV27; length: 14; J: TRBJ2-5; CDR3: CASSLRDSKETQYF
V: TRBV18; length: 16; J: TRBJ1-2; CDR3: CASSPPGQPLNYGYTF
V: TRBV9; length: 13; J: TRBJ2-5; CDR3: CASSSSPKRTQYF
V: TRBV6-5; length: 13; J: TRBJ2-5; CDR3: CASSSGTPYSQYF
V: TRBV27; length: 14; J: TRBJ2-6; CDR3: CASSAGGGANVLTF
V: TRBV5-4; length: 16; J: TRBJ1-1; CDR3: CASSLGAASVNTEAFF
V: TRBV4-2; length: 15; J: TRBJ2-3; CDR3: CASSATRLSTDTQYF
V: TRBV28; length: 14; J: TRBJ2-1; CDR3: CASSLNRGWGEQFF
V: TRBV28; length: 15; J: TRBJ2-1; CDR3: CASRTAAASELEQFF
V: TRBV9; length: 22; J: TRBJ1-3; CDR3: CASSVVFCWEGGVAGDDYTIYF
V: TRBV27; length: 14; J: TRBJ1-4; CDR3: CASSLSGANEKLFF
V: TRBV18; length: 12; J: TRBJ2-5; CDR3: CASSVVQETQYF
V: TRBV2; length: 14; J: TRBJ2-5; CDR3: CASYAGLAGETQYF
V: TRBV5-6; length: 14; J: TRBJ2-1; CDR3: CASSADSFYNEQFF
V: TRBV25-1; length: 16; J: TRBJ1-5; CDR3: CASPPRQGGGHQPQHF
V: TRBV9; length: 17; J: TRBJ2-5; CDR3: CASNVGASGRVGETQYF
V: TRBV27; length: 13; J: TRBJ1-2; CDR3: CASSFTGNYGYTF
V: TRBV28; length: 17; J: TRBJ2-2; CDR3: CASSLTGWGRSTGELFF
V: TRBV7-9; length: 13; J: TRBJ1-1; CDR3: CASSLVPRTEAFF
V: TRBV6-5; length: 11; J: TRBJ2-7; CDR3: CASRQGYEQYF
V: TRBV5-1; length: 13; J: TRBJ2-7; CDR3: CASREGSTYEQYF
V: TRBV19; length: 18; J: TRBJ2-1; CDR3: CASSRTSGISAWGNEQFF